This T cell receptor beta chain appears in the sequencing data of a study of blood T cell repertoires in COVID-19 (dated by TCRdb to 2020 to 2022). For context, the study as a whole: Samples from collaborators originated in the United States, Italy and Spain and spanned both the acute and convalescent phases of COVID-19. The prospective study material was composed of cDNA or gDNA derived from T cells, B-cell-depleted T cells, or PBMCs. Subjects who had been exposed to COVID-19, were actively infected with it, or had recovered from it provided the deeply sampled blood TCRbeta repertoires that made up the dataset. A freely available public database, intended as a resource for researchers studying the immune response to SARS-CoV-2, is where the repertoires were released. The samples were drawn from two sources: the first 160 participants of the ongoing ImmuneRACE study, and 1,200 or so subjects contributed by 6 global collaborators. Nearly every sample came with metadata listing a de-identified subject ID, COVID-19 status, age in years and sex. Where available, HLA class I and class II types were obtained from metadata supplied by the sample provider rather than from assay-based typing.

What the authors observed across the whole study: The amount of clinical and demographic metadata varied by source and participant and was provided uncurated.

To note about this clone: Its binding antigen is unknown. Per-base qualities were not stored, and no clone one base away is much larger.

The immunoSEQ Assay, a bias-controlled multiplex PCR, was used to amplify TCRbeta CDR3 regions from genomic DNA. The original methods were these. Nucleated cell counts per sample were estimated from amplification of reference gene primers within the assay. Sequence reads were collapsed and filtered to measure the absolute abundance of every unique TCRbeta CDR3 rearrangement. For each sample, productive Simpson clonality was calculated as the square root of Simpson's diversity index over productive rearrangements. As stored in TCRdb, this immuneACCESS dataset retains in-frame rearrangements with V and J assigned. A fraction of the clones does not appear; measured against another copy, unresolved V genes explain less than half of the discrepancy, and the remainder lacks a known reason. V and J calls and clone size are copied from that table; D and trimming were computed from the DNA. The sample table holds more than 110,000 clones, of which around 82% were seen once. The leading ten clones occupy 44% of the sample.

Including the terminal cysteine and phenylalanine, the CDR3 comprises 15 residues. Kept here is only the CDR3 DNA, which spans 45 bases and is read in frame from base 1. Trimmed from V: 3 bases; trimmed from J: 7 bases; junction bases lacking a gene match: 5. CDR1 and CDR2 are drawn from the germline V gene (reference sequence): MNHEY, SMNVEV. Each collaborating institution followed its own protocols to collect whole blood in K2EDTA tubes. For TCRbeta analysis, collaborator samples were shipped as frozen whole blood, as isolated PBMCs, or as DNA extracted from either sample type. This TCR was sampled from a human donor in a cohort sampled during active COVID-19. The sequenced sample consisted of peripheral blood. Rearrangement joined TRBV27 to TRBJ1-6, and TRBD1 aligns with 8 junction nucleotides. The DNA reads TGTGCCAGCAGTTTCCCCGCAGGGGGCAATTCACCCCTCCACTTT. Its protein is CASSFPAGGNSPLHF.